This TCR beta chain came from a study of long-term antiretroviral therapy in people with HIV. HIV-positive participants all received treatment in the United States. The ends lost 4 bases at V and 1 base at J; junction bases unmatched: 8. The CDR3 runs to 16 residues. Germline CDR1 is SGHTA and CDR2 is FQGTGA. Study-level points and caveats: Blood in the study was drawn between about 2003 and 2018, possibly under older ART regimens, which may be less effective than current ones. Information on adherence, resistance and therapy changes was unavailable.

This clone appeared a single time. Its antigen is not identified. Researchers ran immunoSEQ v3.0 at survey level. Profiled with immunoSEQ multiplex PCR; TCRdb holds only in-frame clones, not every one. The table has about 36,000 clones, roughly 93% seen once; the top ten hold 3% to 4.5%. This sequence was found in a woman in her forties or fifties with HIV. The sequenced sample was unsorted PBMCs, obtained 4.1 years after starting antiretroviral therapy. The chain recombines TRBV7-3 with TRBJ1-1; 8 positions agree with TRBD1. CDR3 sequence reads: CASSSQGAGSNTEAFF. The CDR3 DNA sequence: TGTGCCAGCAGCTCGCAGGGGGCAGGTTCGAACACTGAAGCTTTCTTT.